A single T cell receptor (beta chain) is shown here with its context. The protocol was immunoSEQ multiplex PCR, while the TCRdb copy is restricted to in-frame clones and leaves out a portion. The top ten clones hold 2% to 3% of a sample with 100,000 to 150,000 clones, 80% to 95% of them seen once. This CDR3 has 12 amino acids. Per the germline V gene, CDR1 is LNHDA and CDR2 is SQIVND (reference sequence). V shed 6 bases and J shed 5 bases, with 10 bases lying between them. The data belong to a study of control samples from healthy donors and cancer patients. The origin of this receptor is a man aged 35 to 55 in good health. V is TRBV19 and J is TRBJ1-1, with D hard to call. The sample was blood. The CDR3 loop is CASSFLDTEAFF. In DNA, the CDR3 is TGTGCCAGTAGCTTCTTAGATACTGAAGCTTTCTTT.